These T cell receptor beta chains were read from a single sample in a study of cytomegalovirus exposure and HLA in healthy donors. Profiling relied on immunoSEQ multiplex PCR, and the TCRdb table lists in-frame clones only, not all of them. The sample consists of 200,000 or so clones, approximately 80% of them appearing once. Sequenced input: PBMCs. The origin of the receptors is a man aged 25 to 45 in good health and CMV-seronegative. The CDR3 runs from the conserved cysteine through the conserved F or W. Fields, in order: clone size, V gene, D gene, J gene, CDR3 protein, CDR3 DNA. A D gene is named only where the DNA matches it firmly. Some rows mark clone size as missing; the rest say once, few, many or name a class of expanded clone.

clone_size: .
v_call: TRBV5-4
d_call: .
j_call: TRBJ2-7
cdr3_aa: CASSPPGDYEQYF
cdr3_nt: TGTGCCAGTAGCCCCCCGGGGGATTACGAGCAGTACTTC

clone_size: .
v_call: TRBV7-9
d_call: TRBD2
j_call: TRBJ2-1
cdr3_aa: CASSFSLAGEEQFF
cdr3_nt: TGTGCCAGCAGCTTTTCCCTAGCGGGGGAAGAGCAGTTCTTC

clone_size: .
v_call: TRBV28
d_call: .
j_call: TRBJ2-7
cdr3_aa: CASSLDRIDEQYF
cdr3_nt: TGTGCCAGCAGTTTAGACAGGATTGACGAGCAGTACTTC

clone_size: once
v_call: TRBV2
d_call: .
j_call: TRBJ2-4
cdr3_aa: CASSELRSQNIQYF
cdr3_nt: TGTGCCAGCAGTGAACTACGGAGCCAAAACATTCAGTACTTT

clone_size: .
v_call: TRBV13
d_call: .
j_call: TRBJ2-6
cdr3_aa: CASSPTDSGASVLTF
cdr3_nt: TGTGCCAGCAGCCCGACAGACTCTGGGGCCAGCGTCCTGACTTTC

clone_size: .
v_call: TRBV18
d_call: .
j_call: TRBJ2-5
cdr3_aa: CASSPQETQYF
cdr3_nt: TGTGCCAGCTCTCCTCAAGAGACCCAGTACTTC

clone_size: .
v_call: TRBV27
d_call: .
j_call: TRBJ2-2
cdr3_aa: CASSSGGLNTGELFF
cdr3_nt: TGTGCCAGCAGCTCAGGGGGGCTTAACACCGGGGAGCTGTTTTTT

clone_size: .
v_call: TRBV7-2
d_call: .
j_call: TRBJ2-1
cdr3_aa: CASSPRRGPGNEQFF
cdr3_nt: TGTGCCAGCAGCCCGCGGCGGGGGCCCGGTAATGAGCAGTTCTTC

clone_size: .
v_call: TRBV15
d_call: .
j_call: TRBJ1-2
cdr3_aa: CATSRGGAGTFTYGYTF
cdr3_nt: TGTGCCACCAGCAGAGGGGGCGCCGGAACCTTTACCTATGGCTACACCTTC

clone_size: .
v_call: TRBV11-2
d_call: TRBD2
j_call: TRBJ2-3
cdr3_aa: CASSCHSGGPRTDTQYF
cdr3_nt: TGTGCCAGCAGCTGCCATTCGGGGGGGCCTAGGACAGATACGCAGTATTTT

clone_size: few
v_call: TRBV5-4
d_call: TRBD1
j_call: TRBJ1-1
cdr3_aa: CASSLGQTNTEAFF
cdr3_nt: TGTGCCAGCAGCCTGGGACAGACTAACACTGAAGCTTTCTTT

clone_size: .
v_call: TRBV6-1
d_call: TRBD1
j_call: TRBJ2-7
cdr3_aa: CASSEGARLRDRDYEQYF
cdr3_nt: TGTGCCAGCAGTGAAGGCGCCCGCCTAAGGGACAGGGATTACGAGCAGTACTTC

clone_size: .
v_call: TRBV7-2
d_call: .
j_call: TRBJ2-1
cdr3_aa: CASSFSYFSYNEQFF
cdr3_nt: TGTGCCAGCAGCTTCTCCTACTTCTCCTACAATGAGCAGTTCTTC

clone_size: .
v_call: TRBV5-1
d_call: .
j_call: TRBJ1-4
cdr3_aa: CASSLERQGEKLFF
cdr3_nt: TGCGCCAGCAGCTTGGAGAGGCAGGGAGAAAAACTGTTTTTT

clone_size: few
v_call: TRBV10-1
d_call: TRBD1
j_call: TRBJ1-4
cdr3_aa: CASSEGTGKSEKLFF
cdr3_nt: TGCGCCAGCAGCGAGGGGACAGGGAAGTCTGAAAAACTGTTTTTT

clone_size: .
v_call: TRBV19
d_call: .
j_call: TRBJ1-5
cdr3_aa: CASSRGYNQPQHF
cdr3_nt: TGTGCCAGTAGTCGCGGGTACAATCAGCCCCAGCATTTT

clone_size: .
v_call: TRBV6-1
d_call: .
j_call: TRBJ2-5
cdr3_aa: CASRGGRQETQYF
cdr3_nt: TGTGCCAGCAGAGGGGGACGCCAAGAGACCCAGTACTTC

clone_size: .
v_call: TRBV6-5
d_call: TRBD1
j_call: TRBJ2-5
cdr3_aa: CASSRTGGEKTQYF
cdr3_nt: TGTGCCAGCAGCCGGACAGGGGGCGAAAAGACCCAGTACTTC

clone_size: .
v_call: TRBV6-1
d_call: .
j_call: TRBJ2-2
cdr3_aa: CASSGSGYTGELFF
cdr3_nt: TGTGCCAGCTCGGGGTCGGGTTACACCGGGGAGCTGTTTTTT

clone_size: .
v_call: TRBV28
d_call: TRBD1
j_call: TRBJ1-4
cdr3_aa: CASMRGQANEKLFF
cdr3_nt: TGTGCCAGCATGAGGGGACAGGCGAATGAAAAACTGTTTTTT

clone_size: .
v_call: TRBV19
d_call: TRBD2
j_call: TRBJ2-7
cdr3_aa: CASSMTSGGYEQYF
cdr3_nt: TGTGCCAGTAGTATGACTAGCGGGGGTTACGAGCAGTACTTC

clone_size: .
v_call: TRBV19
d_call: .
j_call: TRBJ2-3
cdr3_aa: CASSIARGGGTDTQYF
cdr3_nt: TGTGCCAGTAGTATAGCCCGAGGGGGGGGCACAGATACGCAGTATTTT

clone_size: .
v_call: TRBV11-1
d_call: TRBD2
j_call: TRBJ2-3
cdr3_aa: CASSLAGASTDTQYF
cdr3_nt: TGTGCCAGCAGCTTGGCGGGAGCGAGCACAGATACGCAGTATTTT

clone_size: .
v_call: TRBV4-1
d_call: .
j_call: TRBJ2-7
cdr3_aa: CASSQGEGREQYF
cdr3_nt: TGTGCCAGCAGCCAAGGTGAGGGCCGAGAGCAGTACTTC

clone_size: .
v_call: TRBV4-2
d_call: TRBD2
j_call: TRBJ2-7
cdr3_aa: CASSQDGTSGYEQYF
cdr3_nt: TGTGCCAGCAGCCAAGACGGGACTAGCGGCTACGAGCAGTACTTC

clone_size: .
v_call: TRBV28
d_call: TRBD2
j_call: TRBJ2-7
cdr3_aa: CASSLFGGGSGVYEQYF
cdr3_nt: TGTGCCAGCAGTTTATTCGGGGGGGGGAGTGGGGTCTACGAGCAGTACTTC

clone_size: once
v_call: TRBV28
d_call: TRBD1
j_call: TRBJ1-1
cdr3_aa: CASSPRDRTTEAFF
cdr3_nt: TGTGCCAGCAGTCCCCGGGACAGAACCACTGAAGCTTTCTTT

clone_size: .
v_call: TRBV9
d_call: TRBD1
j_call: TRBJ2-2
cdr3_aa: CASSPYRGRNTGELFF
cdr3_nt: TGTGCCAGCAGTCCCTACAGGGGCCGTAACACCGGGGAGCTGTTTTTT

clone_size: .
v_call: TRBV27
d_call: .
j_call: TRBJ1-2
cdr3_aa: CASSLAFDGNYGYTF
cdr3_nt: TGTGCCAGCAGTTTAGCCTTCGACGGGAACTATGGCTACACCTTC

clone_size: .
v_call: TRBV18
d_call: .
j_call: TRBJ1-2
cdr3_aa: CASSPSTGTIPNNYGYTF
cdr3_nt: TGTGCCAGCTCACCTTCGACAGGAACAATACCTAATAACTATGGCTACACCTTC

clone_size: .
v_call: TRBV7-6
d_call: .
j_call: TRBJ2-2
cdr3_aa: CASSFLNTGELFF
cdr3_nt: TGTGCCAGCAGCTTCCTTAACACCGGGGAGCTGTTTTTT

clone_size: .
v_call: TRBV28
d_call: .
j_call: TRBJ2-6
cdr3_aa: CASSQTGNSGASVLTF
cdr3_nt: TGTGCCAGCAGTCAAACAGGGAACTCTGGGGCCAGCGTCCTGACTTTC

clone_size: .
v_call: TRBV7-2
d_call: .
j_call: TRBJ2-1
cdr3_aa: CASSLGPALAWDEQFF
cdr3_nt: TGTGCCAGCAGCTTGGGTCCCGCGCTAGCTTGGGATGAGCAGTTCTTC